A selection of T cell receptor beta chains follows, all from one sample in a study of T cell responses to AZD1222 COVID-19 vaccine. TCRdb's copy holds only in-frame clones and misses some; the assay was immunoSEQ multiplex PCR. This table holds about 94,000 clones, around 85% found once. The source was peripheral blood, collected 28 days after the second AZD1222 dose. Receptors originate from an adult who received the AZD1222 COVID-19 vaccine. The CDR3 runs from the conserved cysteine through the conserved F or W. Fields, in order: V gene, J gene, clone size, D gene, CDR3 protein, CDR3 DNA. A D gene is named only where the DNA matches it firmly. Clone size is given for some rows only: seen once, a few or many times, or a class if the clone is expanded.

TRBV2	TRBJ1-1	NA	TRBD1	CASSFQGGNTEAFF	TGTGCCAGCAGTTTCCAGGGGGGGAACACTGAAGCTTTCTTT
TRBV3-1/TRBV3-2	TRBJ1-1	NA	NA	CASSTWTANTEAFF	TGTGCCAGCAGCACCTGGACAGCGAACACTGAAGCTTTCTTT
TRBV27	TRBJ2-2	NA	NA	CASSFAQLSTGELFF	TGTGCCAGCAGTTTCGCCCAGTTGAGCACCGGGGAGCTGTTTTTT
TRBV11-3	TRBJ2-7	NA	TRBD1	CASSRDRSTSYEQYF	TGTGCCAGCAGCAGGGACAGGTCCACCTCCTACGAGCAGTACTTC
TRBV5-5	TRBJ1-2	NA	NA	CASSLDTDYGYTF	TGTGCCAGCAGCTTGGACACGGACTATGGCTACACCTTC
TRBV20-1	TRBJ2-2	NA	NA	CSASSGTGELFF	TGCAGTGCTAGTTCCGGCACCGGGGAGCTGTTTTTT
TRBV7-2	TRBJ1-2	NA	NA	CASSFQQGPYGYTF	TGTGCCAGCAGCTTCCAACAGGGTCCCTATGGCTACACCTTC
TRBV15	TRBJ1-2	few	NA	CATSTAGNYGYTF	TGTGCCACCAGCACGGCGGGTAACTATGGCTACACCTTC
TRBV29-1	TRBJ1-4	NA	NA	CSVAVDATNEKLFF	TGCAGCGTTGCTGTTGACGCAACTAATGAAAAACTGTTTTTT
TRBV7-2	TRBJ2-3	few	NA	CASSLDPLTDTQYF	TGTGCCAGCAGCTTAGACCCACTCACAGATACGCAGTATTTT
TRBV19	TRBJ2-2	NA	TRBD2	CASSPGIAGGPGTGELFF	TGTGCCAGTAGTCCCGGGATAGCGGGAGGGCCTGGGACCGGGGAGCTGTTTTTT